The 7 T cell receptor beta chains below come from one sample, sequenced in a study of CD8+CD57+ T cells in acquired aplastic anemia. CDR3 and TCR beta VDJ profiling relied on a genomic DNA template. TCRdb itself ran the reads through MiXCR, one entry per CDR3 protein. This table holds about 81,000 distinct CDR3 sequences, over 35% found once. Sample: sorted CD4+, CD8+, or CD8+CD57+ T cells (not recorded which) from PBMCs. These receptors all stem from a human donor in good health, serving as a control.

V usage is TRBV25-1 and J usage is TRBJ2-3; 12 positions agree with TRBD2. With 4 bases clipped from V and 0 bases from J, the junction kept 5 bases outside the gene matches. CDR1 is MGHDK and CDR2 is SYGVNS in the germline V gene. CDR3 length: 17 amino acids. CDR3 nucleotide sequence: TGTGCCAGCAGTGCCCTAGCGGGGGGGCCCAGCACAGATACGCAGTATTTT. It yields the protein CASSALAGGPSTDTQYF.

The chain is built from TRBV9 and TRBJ1-1; D possibly corresponds to TRBD1 (6 bases). V lost 0 bases to trimming and J lost 3 bases, with 12 bases between them. The CDR3 consists of 15 residues. Germline V gene data show CDR1 as SGDLS and CDR2 as YYNGEE. The CDR3 DNA sequence: TGTGCCAGCAGCGTAGGGTCGGGGGGCGACACTGAAGCTTTCTTT. This gives the protein CASSVGSGGDTEAFF.

A single count supports this clonotype. The chain joins TRBV9 to TRBJ2-3; TRBD2 agrees at 8 bases. Germline lookup yields CDR1 SGDLS and CDR2 YYNGEE. J lost 0 bases, V lost 2 bases, and 2 bases had no gene match. This CDR3 spans 15 amino acids. The CDR3 spells CASSVIAGSTDTQYF. CDR3 in DNA: TGTGCCAGCAGCGTTATAGCGGGGAGCACAGATACGCAGTATTTT.

The chain recombines TRBV25-1 with TRBJ1-2; unclear D gene. There are 12 residues in the CDR3. The germline gives CDR1 MGHDK, CDR2 SYGVNS. The V gene lost 3 bases and the J gene lost 4 bases, with 6 bases spanning the gap. The CDR3 reads CASSDDTYGYTF. CDR3 coding DNA: TGTGCCAGCAGTGACGACACCTATGGCTACACCTTC.

This clonotype was seen repeatedly, ten times or more. The chain uses TRBV9 and TRBJ2-5; the D gene is possibly TRBD1 (5 bases). V was clipped by 2 bases and J by 5 bases, with 13 bases between them. This CDR3 spans 14 amino acids. In germline, CDR1 is SGDLS, CDR2 YYNGEE. CDR3 protein: CASSVDEGVETQYF. As DNA, the CDR3 is TGTGCCAGCAGCGTGGATGAAGGGGTCGAGACCCAGTACTTC. The variable domain in full, with the rest retrieved from reference TRBV9 and TRBJ2-5, is DSGVTQTPKHLITATGQRVTLRCSPRSGDLSVYWYQQSLDQGLQFLIQYYNGEERAKGNILERFSAQQFPDLHSELNLSSLELGDSALYFCASSVDEGVETQYFGPGTRLLVL.

V is TRBV7-9 and J is TRBJ2-7, with D perhaps assigned TRBD1 or TRBD2 (5 bases each). V shed 5 bases and J shed 1 base, with 12 bases lying between them. The germline V gene encodes CDR1 SEHNR and CDR2 FQNEAQ (reference sequence). There are 14 residues in the CDR3. This CDR3 is CASSRRDLSYEQYF. The CDR3 coding sequence is TGTGCCAGCAGCCGCCGGGACCTTTCCTACGAGCAGTACTTC.

As regards this clonotype: The missing conserved phenylalanine or tryptophan at the end of this CDR3 makes a read error likely. The gene calls are TRBV5-5 and TRBJ2-3, with a tentative D call TRBD1 (5 bases). CDR3 size: 15 residues. CDR1 is SGHKS, CDR2 YYEKEE, per germline (reference sequence). The V and J ends lost 4 bases and 0 bases respectively, with 12 bases between them. The CDR3 is CASSTQVLSTDTQYL. CDR3 nucleotide sequence: TGTGCCAGCAGCACACAGGTTCTTAGCACAGATACGCAGTATCTT.